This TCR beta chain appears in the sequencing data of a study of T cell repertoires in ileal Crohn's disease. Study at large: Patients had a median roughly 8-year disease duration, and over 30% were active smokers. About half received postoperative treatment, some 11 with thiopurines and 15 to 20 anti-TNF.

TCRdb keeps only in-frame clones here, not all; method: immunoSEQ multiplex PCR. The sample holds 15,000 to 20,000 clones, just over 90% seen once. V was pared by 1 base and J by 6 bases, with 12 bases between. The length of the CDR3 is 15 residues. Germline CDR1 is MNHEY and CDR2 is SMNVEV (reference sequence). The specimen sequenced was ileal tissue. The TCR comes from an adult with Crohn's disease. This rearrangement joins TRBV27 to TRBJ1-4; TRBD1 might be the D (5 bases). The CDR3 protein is CASSLLKGKDEKLFF. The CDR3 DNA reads TGTGCCAGCAGTTTATTAAAGGGGAAGGATGAAAAACTGTTTTTT.